The 23 T cell receptor beta chains below come from one sample, sequenced in a study of cytomegalovirus exposure and HLA in healthy donors. PCR primers comprised 60 Vbeta and 13 Jbeta primers. The data were produced by immunoSEQ multiplex PCR, yet TCRdb's version contains in-frame clones alone and is incomplete. The data contain 150,000 or so clones, about 79% of them singletons. Sequencing was performed on PBMCs. Receptor source: a male donor in good health and CMV-seronegative.

This chain joins TRBV7-3 and TRBJ1-2, with TRBD1 as a possible D gene (6 bases). Germline V CDR1 and CDR2: SGHTA, FQGTGA. The CDR3 has 14 amino acids. The V end was cut by 5 bases, the J end by 6 bases, with 16 bases between. The DNA of the CDR3 is TGTGCCAGCAGCATTGACAGGAGCGGCAATGGCTACACCTTC. This codes for CASSIDRSGNGYTF.

The chain is built from TRBV11-2 and TRBJ2-1; D remains unclear. The V gene lost 6 bases and the J gene lost 0 bases, with 3 bases spanning the gap. Germline V gene sequence: CDR1 SGHAT, CDR2 FQNNGV. The CDR3 sequence is 12 residues long. CDR3 sequence: CASRSSYNEQFF. The CDR3 coding sequence is TGTGCCAGCAGGAGCTCCTACAATGAGCAGTTCTTC.

The V gene is TRBV19, the J gene TRBJ2-7, with 7 positions matching TRBD2. CDR3 length equals 13 residues. Germline-derived CDR1 and CDR2 are LNHDA and SQIVND (reference sequence). V lost 6 bases, J lost 7 bases, and 9 bases stayed unmatched. CDR3 protein: CASRRAGVKEQYF. DNA of the CDR3: TGTGCCAGTAGAAGGGCGGGAGTAAAGGAGCAGTACTTC.

Points on this clone: This sample also contains other DNA sequences that code for the same CDR3. This rearrangement joins TRBV9 to TRBJ2-2, with 9 bases identical to TRBD2. The CDR3 is 15 amino acids. The germline CDR1 and CDR2 sequences are SGDLS and YYNGEE. V shed 0 bases and J 4 bases; nucleotides not matched to a gene: 1. CDR3 region: CASSVVAGVTGELFF. The CDR3 DNA reads TGTGCCAGCAGCGTAGTAGCGGGAGTCACCGGGGAGCTGTTTTTT.

The chain recombines TRBV5-4 with TRBJ2-3; no firm D call. Trimming cost V 2 bases and J 6 bases, with 10 bases left between them. From germline, CDR1 is SGHNT and CDR2 YYREEE (reference sequence). The CDR3 sequence is 13 residues long. CDR3: CASSFLAADTQYF. The DNA of the CDR3 is TGTGCCAGCAGCTTTTTAGCCGCTGATACGCAGTATTTT.

This chain links TRBV4-1 with TRBJ1-1; D is undetermined. The germline V and J ends were trimmed by 4 bases and 3 bases, with 9 bases remaining between them. The CDR3 totals 13 residues. CDR1 and CDR2 from the germline V gene are MGHRA and YSYEKL. The CDR3 region has the DNA TGCGCCAGCAGCCGCCGGGAGGACACTGAAGCTTTCTTT. Amino acid sequence: CASSRREDTEAFF.

This clone was found a few times. The V call is TRBV5-5, the J call TRBJ1-5; TRBD1 aligns across 8 bases. The CDR3 spans 14 residues. The trim removed 4 bases at V and 2 bases at J, leaving 2 bases unmatched. Germline V CDR1 and CDR2: SGHKS, YYEKEE (reference sequence). The chain's CDR3 is CASSATGGNQPQHF. The CDR3 region has the DNA TGTGCCAGCAGCGCGACAGGGGGCAATCAGCCCCAGCATTTT.

The rearrangement joins TRBV7-2 to TRBJ1-2, with 8 bases matching TRBD1. This CDR3 comprises 16 residues. CDR1 is SGHTA and CDR2 is FQGNSA in the germline V gene. Germline trimming cut 5 bases from V and 2 bases from J; bases unmatched to any gene: 10. CDR3 DNA: TGTGCCAGCAGCCCAAACCCAGGGGGCGTAAACTATGGCTACACCTTC. Translation gives CASSPNPGGVNYGYTF.

The genes are TRBV5-1 and TRBJ2-7; 8 nucleotides match TRBD2. The CDR3 length is 15 residues. CDR1 SGHRS and CDR2 YFSETQ come from the germline V gene. Trimming at V came to 0 bases and at J to 6 bases, leaving 8 bases not matched to a gene. In nucleotides, the CDR3 is TGCGCCAGCAGCTTGGGGACTAGCTTGGCTAGCGAGCAGTACTTC. Translation gives CASSLGTSLASEQYF.

The chain recombines TRBV19 with TRBJ2-3; TRBD2 is a possible D gene (5 bases). The CDR3 loop spans 13 amino acids. The V gene lost 1 base and the J gene lost 6 bases, with 8 bases spanning the gap. CDR1 is LNHDA and CDR2 is SQIVND in the germline V gene (reference sequence). CDR3: CASSIGRGDTQYF. In DNA, the CDR3 is TGTGCCAGTAGTATAGGCCGAGGGGATACGCAGTATTTT. Full variable domain (missing parts from reference TRBV19 and TRBJ2-3): DGGITQSPKYLFRKEGQNVTLSCEQNLNHDAMYWYRQDPGQGLRLIYYSQIVNDFQKGDIAEGYSVSREKKESFPLTVTSAQKNPTAFYLCASSIGRGDTQYFGPGTRLTVL.

The chain is built from TRBV10-3 and TRBJ1-5; no firm D call. The CDR3 totals 13 residues. V lost 7 bases and J lost 3, with 10 bases in between. Germline V lookup: CDR1 ENHRY, CDR2 SYGVKD. In DNA form, the CDR3 reads TGTGCCATCACCCACAGTATCAATCAGCCCCAGCATTTT. This encodes CAITHSINQPQHF.

V gene TRBV7-2 combines with J gene TRBJ2-4; D gene unclear. Germline assignment: CDR1 SGHTA and CDR2 FQGNSA. Between the trimmed V and J ends, which lost 5 bases and 7 bases, there was a span of 12 bases. The CDR3 extends over 13 amino acids. The CDR3 protein is CASSVLVRNIQYF. The CDR3 region has the DNA TGTGCCAGCAGCGTGCTGGTTCGGAACATTCAGTACTTC. Variable domain in full (rest from reference TRBV7-2 and TRBJ2-4): GAGVSQSPSNKVTEKGKDVELRCDPISGHTALYWYRQSLGQGLEFLIYFQGNSAPDKSGLPSDRFSAERTGGSVSTLTIQRTQQEDSAVYLCASSVLVRNIQYFGAGTRLSVL.

This sequence joins TRBV30 and TRBJ1-5; 8 nucleotides match TRBD1. The length of the CDR3 is 13 residues. The V gene's germline CDR1 is GTSNPN and CDR2 SVGIG (reference sequence). Germline trimming cut 8 bases from V and 2 bases from J; bases unmatched to any gene: 5. DNA of the CDR3: TGTGCCCACGGGACAGGAGGCAATCAGCCCCAGCATTTT. It translates to CAHGTGGNQPQHF. Supplemented by reference TRBV30 and TRBJ1-5, the full variable domain reads SQTIHQWPATLVQPVGSPLSLECTVEGTSNPNLYWYRQAAGRGLQLLFYSVGIGQISSEVPQNLSASRPQDRQFILSSKKLLLSDSGFYLCAHGTGGNQPQHFGDGTRLSIL.

J is TRBJ2-7 and V is TRBV28; D uncertain. Germline V gene sequence: CDR1 MDHEN, CDR2 SYDVKM. This CDR3 has 14 amino acids. Trimming pared 3 bases from V and 2 bases from J, leaving 11 bases between. In nucleotides, the CDR3 is TGTGCCAGCAGTTTTGGGCAGGCTACCTACGAGCAGTACTTC. Encoded protein: CASSFGQATYEQYF.

This rearrangement joins TRBV11-2 to TRBJ1-1; the D gene is possibly TRBD1 (5 bases). V was shortened by 3 bases and J by 3 bases, with 8 bases between the two germline ends. Looked up from germline, CDR1 is SGHAT and CDR2 is FQNNGV. The CDR3 covers 13 residues. The CDR3 nucleotides read TGTGCCAGCAGCTTTTCGGGGGACACTGAAGCTTTCTTT. It is translated as CASSFSGDTEAFF.

V and J are TRBV7-2 and TRBJ2-5, with TRBD2 matching 8 bases. This CDR3 contains 16 residues. Germline CDR1 is SGHTA and CDR2 is FQGNSA. Trimming removed 2 bases from V and 2 bases from J; junction bases left unmatched: 7. CDR3 protein: CASSLKPGGGQETQYF. The CDR3 bases are TGTGCCAGCAGCTTAAAACCCGGGGGGGGACAAGAGACCCAGTACTTC.

As DNA, the CDR3 is TGTGCCTGGAGTTTAAACAGGGGCGCCGGAGGTTCACCCCTCCACTTT. Amino acid sequence: CAWSLNRGAGGSPLHF. The rearrangement uses TRBV30 and TRBJ1-6; 7 nucleotides match TRBD1. The germline V gene has CDR1 GTSNPN and CDR2 SVGIG (reference sequence). The CDR3 spans 16 residues. V lost 2 bases to trimming and J lost 9 bases; unmatched junction nucleotides: 13.

The rearrangement joins TRBV19 to TRBJ2-7; unclear D gene. In germline, CDR1 is LNHDA, CDR2 SQIVND (reference sequence). There are 14 residues in the CDR3. V lost 3 bases and J lost 0, with 9 bases in between. CDR3 bases: TGTGCCAGTAGTATGAGTAGCACCTCCTACGAGCAGTACTTC. This codes for CASSMSSTSYEQYF.

The rearrangement joins TRBV30 to TRBJ2-7; 9 bases fit TRBD2. The CDR3 consists of 16 residues. CDR1 GTSNPN and CDR2 SVGIG come from the germline V gene (reference sequence). V lost 2 bases and J lost 5; bases outside the gene matches: 13. In nucleotides, the CDR3 is TGTGCCTGGAGTTGCGGGGGTAGCGGGAGAGAGGACGAGCAGTACTTC. It codes for CAWSCGGSGREDEQYF.

The rearrangement links TRBV10-3 to TRBJ1-4, with D hard to call. Trimming took off 0 bases at V and 8 bases at J, with 4 bases between the two ends. There are 12 residues in the CDR3. CDR1 and CDR2 from the germline V gene are ENHRY and SYGVKD. The chain's CDR3 is CAISESGEKLFF. The CDR3 region has the DNA TGTGCCATCAGTGAGTCCGGGGAAAAACTGTTTTTT.

This clone was observed a few times. The chain carries TRBV9 and TRBJ1-2; a weak D match, TRBD1 (6 bases). This CDR3 region has 16 residues. Germline V lookup: CDR1 SGDLS, CDR2 YYNGEE. Trimming removed 0 bases at V and 0 bases at J, with 12 bases between. CDR3 bases: TGTGCCAGCAGCGTAGCCGGACGGACAGCTAACTATGGCTACACCTTC. Protein sequence: CASSVAGRTANYGYTF. Supplemented by reference TRBV9 and TRBJ1-2, the full variable domain reads DSGVTQTPKHLITATGQRVTLRCSPRSGDLSVYWYQQSLDQGLQFLIQYYNGEERAKGNILERFSAQQFPDLHSELNLSSLELGDSALYFCASSVAGRTANYGYTFGSGTRLTVV.

This clone was recorded only once. The genes are TRBV19 and TRBJ2-3; the D is unclear. There are 13 residues in the CDR3. Looked up from germline, CDR1 is LNHDA and CDR2 is SQIVND (reference sequence). With 6 bases removed from V and 0 bases from J, the gap between germline ends came to 7 bases. The CDR3 loop is CASRAPSTDTQYF. CDR3 DNA: TGTGCCAGTAGGGCACCTAGCACAGATACGCAGTATTTT.

The chain has TRBV4-1 and TRBJ1-3, with D possibly matching TRBD1 (6 bases). The CDR3 is made up of 17 amino acids. V gave up 3 bases and J gave up 0 bases, with 15 bases separating them. Germline V gives CDR1 MGHRA, CDR2 YSYEKL. CDR3: CASSHLTGRYSGNTIYF. The DNA for the CDR3 is TGCGCCAGCAGCCATTTAACAGGGAGATACTCTGGAAACACCATATATTTT.